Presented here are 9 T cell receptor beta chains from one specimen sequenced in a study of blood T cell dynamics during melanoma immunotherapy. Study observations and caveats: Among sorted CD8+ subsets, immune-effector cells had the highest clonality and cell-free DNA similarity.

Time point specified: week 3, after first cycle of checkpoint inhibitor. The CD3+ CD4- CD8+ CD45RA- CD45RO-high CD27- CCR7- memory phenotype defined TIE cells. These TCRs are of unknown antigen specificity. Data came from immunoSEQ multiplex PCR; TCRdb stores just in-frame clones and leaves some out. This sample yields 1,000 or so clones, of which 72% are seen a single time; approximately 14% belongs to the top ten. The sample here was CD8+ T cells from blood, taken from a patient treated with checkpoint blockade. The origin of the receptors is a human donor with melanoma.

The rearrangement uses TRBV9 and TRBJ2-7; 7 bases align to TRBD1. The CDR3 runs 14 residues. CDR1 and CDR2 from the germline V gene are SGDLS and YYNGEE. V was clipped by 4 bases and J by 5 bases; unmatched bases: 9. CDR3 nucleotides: TGTGCCAGCAGCTCTGGACAGGATGTCGACGAGCAGTACTTC. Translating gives CASSSGQDVDEQYF.

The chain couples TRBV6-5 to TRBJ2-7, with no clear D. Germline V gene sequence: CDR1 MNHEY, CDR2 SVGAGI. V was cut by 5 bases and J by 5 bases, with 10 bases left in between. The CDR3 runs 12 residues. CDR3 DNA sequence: TGTGCCAGCAGTCCCGACACCCACGAGCAGTACTTC. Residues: CASSPDTHEQYF.

The CDR3 nucleotides are TGTGCCAGCAGTTATGGGACTAGCGGCTACAATGAGCAGTTCTTC. It translates to CASSYGTSGYNEQFF. The V and J genes are TRBV6-5 and TRBJ2-1; TRBD2 agrees at 11 bases. CDR1 MNHEY and CDR2 SVGAGI come from the germline V gene. The V gene end was trimmed by 3 bases and the J gene end by 3 bases; junction bases not matched to a gene: 1. The CDR3 totals 15 residues.

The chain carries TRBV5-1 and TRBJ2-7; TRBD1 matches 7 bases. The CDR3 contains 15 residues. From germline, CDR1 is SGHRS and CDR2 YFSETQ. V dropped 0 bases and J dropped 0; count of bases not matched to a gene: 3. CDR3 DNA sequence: TGCGCCAGCAGCTTGGAACAGGGGTACTCCTACGAGCAGTACTTC. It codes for CASSLEQGYSYEQYF.

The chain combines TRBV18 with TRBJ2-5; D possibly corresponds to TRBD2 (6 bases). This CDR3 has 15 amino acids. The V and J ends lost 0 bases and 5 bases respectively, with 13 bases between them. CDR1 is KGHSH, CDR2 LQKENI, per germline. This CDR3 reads CASSPPTSFTETQYF. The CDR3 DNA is TGTGCCAGCTCACCACCGACTAGTTTCACTGAGACCCAGTACTTC.

The CDR3, as DNA: TGTGCCAGCAGTTATACAGGACCCCAAGAGACCCAGTACTTC. The encoded protein is CASSYTGPQETQYF. This chain connects TRBV6-5 to TRBJ2-5; TRBD1 is a possible D gene (5 bases). V gave up 3 bases and J gave up 1 base, with 9 bases separating them. CDR1 is MNHEY, CDR2 SVGAGI, per germline. This CDR3 contains 14 residues.

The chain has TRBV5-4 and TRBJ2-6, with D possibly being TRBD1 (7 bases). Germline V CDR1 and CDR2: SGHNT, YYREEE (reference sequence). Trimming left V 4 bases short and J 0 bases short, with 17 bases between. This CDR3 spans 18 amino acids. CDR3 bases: TGTGCCAGCAGCGCGGGGACAGCCCTTAACTCTGGGGCCAACGTCCTGACTTTC. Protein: CASSAGTALNSGANVLTF.

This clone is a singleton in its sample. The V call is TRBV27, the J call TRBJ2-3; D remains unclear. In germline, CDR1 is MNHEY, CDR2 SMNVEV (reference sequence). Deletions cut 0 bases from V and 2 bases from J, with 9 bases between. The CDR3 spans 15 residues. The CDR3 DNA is TGTGCCAGCAGTTTATCATCACTACTCACAGATACGCAGTATTTT. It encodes CASSLSSLLTDTQYF.

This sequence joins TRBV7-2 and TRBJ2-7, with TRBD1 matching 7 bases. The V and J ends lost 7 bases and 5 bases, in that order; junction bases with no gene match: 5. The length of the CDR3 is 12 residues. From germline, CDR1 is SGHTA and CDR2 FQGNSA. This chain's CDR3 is CASTDTGDEQYF. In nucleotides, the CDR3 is TGTGCCAGCACCGATACAGGGGACGAGCAGTACTTC.